Listed here is a single TCR beta chain. Its antigen is not identified. V was clipped by 0 bases and J by 4 bases; unmatched bases: 5. This CDR3 spans 15 amino acids. Germline values: CDR1 SGDLS, CDR2 YYNGEE. This record belongs to a study of blood T cells in healthy people across ages. Notes on the study in general: The lack of PBMC sorting stopped any conclusive naive versus antigen-experienced comparison.

Sample-barcoded 5' priming and a J-beta primer mix drove a second PCR of roughly 6 to 12 cycles. TCRdb independently ran MiXCR on the 5' RACE reads; one entry per CDR3 protein. Found here are roughly 900,000 distinct CDR3 sequences, about 48% of them singletons; the top ten hold 10% to 15%. Sequencing was performed on blood. The rearrangement links TRBV9 to TRBJ1-2; TRBD1 matches 8 bases. This TCR was recovered from a man aged 25 to 45 in good health. In nucleotides, the CDR3 is TGTGCCAGCAGCGTAGGGGGACAGGCGACCTATGGCTACACCTTC. Its translation: CASSVGGQATYGYTF.